Below are 11 T cell receptor beta chains sequenced from a single sample in a study of blood T cell repertoires in COVID-19. Libraries were prepared by immunoSEQ multiplex PCR; TCRdb keeps only in-frame clonotypes and omits some of them. Of 120,000 or so clones listed, about 80% are singletons. Sample: peripheral blood. Source of these receptors: a man aged 40-49 years with active or convalescent COVID-19.

The chain uses TRBV15 and TRBJ1-2; a possible D gene is TRBD1 (5 bases). Deletions cut 0 bases from V and 8 bases from J, with 16 bases between. The CDR3 loop spans 15 amino acids. Germline CDR1 and CDR2: LNHNV and YYDKDF (reference sequence). The CDR3 nucleotides read TGTGCCACCAGCAGAGATCAAGGCAGGGAGGTCGGCTACACCTTC. It is translated as CATSRDQGREVGYTF. The whole variable domain, filled in from reference TRBV15 and TRBJ1-2, reads DAMVIQNPRYQVTQFGKPVTLSCSQTLNHNVMYWYQQKSSQAPKLLFHYYDKDFNNEADTPDNFQSRRPNTSFCFLDIRSPGLGDTAMYLCATSRDQGREVGYTFGSGTRLTVV.

The genes are TRBV7-2 and TRBJ1-3, with D possibly being TRBD1 (6 bases). The germline gives CDR1 SGHTA, CDR2 FQGNSA. The V and J ends lost 6 bases and 0 bases respectively, with 12 bases between them. This CDR3 is 15 amino acids long. Here the CDR3 reads CASRSQGSSGNTIYF. For the CDR3, the DNA is TGTGCCAGCAGGTCTCAGGGGAGCTCTGGAAACACCATATATTTT.

This clone has a count of ten or more. The chain has TRBV27 and TRBJ1-5; D may be TRBD1 (5 bases). The CDR3 extends over 17 amino acids. Germline values: CDR1 MNHEY, CDR2 SMNVEV (reference sequence). The V gene lost 5 bases and the J gene lost 1 base, with 18 bases spanning the gap. In nucleotides, the CDR3 is TGTGCCAGCAGTAAGCAGGGATTTACGTTGAGCAATCAGCCCCAGCATTTT. Encoded protein: CASSKQGFTLSNQPQHF.

The chain employs TRBV2 and TRBJ1-5; D is perhaps TRBD1 (5 bases). The CDR3 extends over 14 amino acids. Trimming pared 7 bases from V and 4 bases from J, leaving 14 bases between. CDR1 is SNHLY and CDR2 is FYNNEI in the germline V gene. The CDR3, as DNA: TGTGCCAGCAAGGGAGGGGAGAGAAATCAGCCCCAGCATTTT. This gives the protein CASKGGERNQPQHF.

The V gene is TRBV4-2, the J gene TRBJ2-2, with D possibly matching TRBD2 (6 bases). V dropped 1 base and J dropped 1 base, with 7 bases sitting between them. The CDR3 extends over 15 amino acids. CDR1 LGHNA and CDR2 YNFKEQ come from the germline V gene. The CDR3 DNA sequence: TGTGCCAGCAGCCAAGGGGACTTGAACACCGGGGAGCTGTTTTTT. Its translation is CASSQGDLNTGELFF.

A remark on this clone: This sample includes further DNA sequences coding for the same CDR3. The genes are TRBV19 and TRBJ1-1; a weak D match, TRBD1 (5 bases). Deletions cut 0 bases from V and 3 bases from J, with 5 bases between. CDR1 and CDR2 from the germline V gene are LNHDA and SQIVND (reference sequence). This CDR3 has 13 amino acids. The DNA of the CDR3 is TGTGCCAGTAGTATAGACAGGGACACTGAAGCTTTCTTT. Amino acid sequence: CASSIDRDTEAFF.

The V and J genes are TRBV10-3 and TRBJ1-6; possibly TRBD1 for D (6 bases). V lost 10 bases and J lost 7, with 26 bases in between. The CDR3 length is 17 residues. The germline gives CDR1 ENHRY, CDR2 SYGVKD. The CDR3 is CATGEGGGFSVNSPLHF. CDR3 sequence (DNA): TGTGCCACAGGGGAGGGTGGAGGTTTTAGTGTCAATTCACCCCTCCACTTT.

CDR3 in amino acids: CASSLYLQKYSGNTIYF. Here the CDR3 DNA reads TGTGCCAGTAGTCTCTATTTACAGAAATACTCTGGAAACACCATATATTTT. The chain uses TRBV19 and TRBJ1-3, with D unclear. Germline values: CDR1 LNHDA, CDR2 SQIVND (reference sequence). This CDR3 has 17 amino acids. The V end lost 5 bases, the J end lost 0 bases, and 17 bases lay between the germline ends. The complete variable domain, with remaining parts taken from reference TRBV19 and TRBJ1-3, reads DGGITQSPKYLFRKEGQNVTLSCEQNLNHDAMYWYRQDPGQGLRLIYYSQIVNDFQKGDIAEGYSVSREKKESFPLTVTSAQKNPTAFYLCASSLYLQKYSGNTIYFGEGSWLTVV.

V is TRBV7-8 and J is TRBJ1-5; D might be TRBD1 (5 bases). The germline CDR1 and CDR2 sequences are SGHVS and FQNEAQ. The CDR3 length is 17 residues. V was shortened by 1 base and J by 4 bases, with 17 bases between the two germline ends. CDR3 protein: CASSLVSAGPKNQPQHF. In DNA form, the CDR3 reads TGTGCCAGCAGCTTAGTGTCGGCAGGGCCGAAAAATCAGCCCCAGCATTTT.

The chain carries TRBV11-2 and TRBJ2-7, with D perhaps matching TRBD1 (5 bases). The CDR3 is 12 residues long. Germline V gives CDR1 SGHAT, CDR2 FQNNGV. The V end lost 10 bases, the J end lost 2 bases, and 12 bases lay between the germline ends. The CDR3 is CATSDTTYEQYF. CDR3 DNA: TGTGCCACCTCGGACACGACCTACGAGCAGTACTTC.

This chain uses TRBV6-5 with TRBJ1-2; 11 nucleotides agree with TRBD1. The CDR3 has 15 amino acids. Unmatched junction bases numbered 12, after V lost 8 bases and J lost 7 bases. Germline V gene lookup returns CDR1 MNHEY and CDR2 SVGAGI. This CDR3 is CASGHYGTGGSGYTF. CDR3 in DNA: TGTGCCAGCGGCCACTACGGGACAGGGGGAAGTGGCTACACCTTC.